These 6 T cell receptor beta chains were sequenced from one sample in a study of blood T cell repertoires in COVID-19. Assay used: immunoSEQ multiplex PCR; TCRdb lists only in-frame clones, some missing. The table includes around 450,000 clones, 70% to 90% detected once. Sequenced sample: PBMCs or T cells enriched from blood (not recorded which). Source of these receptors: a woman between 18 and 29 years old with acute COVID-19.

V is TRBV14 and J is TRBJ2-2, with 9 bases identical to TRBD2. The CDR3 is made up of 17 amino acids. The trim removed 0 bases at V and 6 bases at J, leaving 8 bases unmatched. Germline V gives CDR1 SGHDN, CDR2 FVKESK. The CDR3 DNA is TGTGCCAGCAGCCAAGAACGGCTAGCGGGATCGGCCGGGGAGCTGTTTTTT. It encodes CASSQERLAGSAGELFF.

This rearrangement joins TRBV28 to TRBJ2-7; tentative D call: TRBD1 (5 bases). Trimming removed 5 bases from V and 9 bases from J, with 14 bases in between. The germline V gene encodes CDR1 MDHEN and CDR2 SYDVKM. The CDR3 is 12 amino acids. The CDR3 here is CASSGYRFGQYF. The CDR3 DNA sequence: TGTGCCAGCAGTGGTTACAGGTTCGGGCAGTACTTC.

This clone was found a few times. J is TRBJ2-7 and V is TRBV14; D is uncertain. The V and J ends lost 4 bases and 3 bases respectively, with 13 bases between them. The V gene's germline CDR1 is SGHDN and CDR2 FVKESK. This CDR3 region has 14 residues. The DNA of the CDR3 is TGTGCCAGCAGCCGCGACACCGTAGGCTACGAGCAGTACTTC. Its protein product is CASSRDTVGYEQYF.

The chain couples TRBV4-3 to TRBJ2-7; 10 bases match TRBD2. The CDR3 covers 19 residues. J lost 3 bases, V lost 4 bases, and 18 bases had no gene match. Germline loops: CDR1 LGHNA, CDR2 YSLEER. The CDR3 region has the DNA TGCGCCAGCAGCCGAGAGGGAGCAGCGGGAGGGCTTGCCTTCTACGAGCAGTACTTC. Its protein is CASSREGAAGGLAFYEQYF.

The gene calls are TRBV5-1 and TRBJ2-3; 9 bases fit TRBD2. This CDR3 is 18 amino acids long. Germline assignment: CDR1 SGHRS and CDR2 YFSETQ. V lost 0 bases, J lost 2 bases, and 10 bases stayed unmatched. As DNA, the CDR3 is TGCGCCAGCAGCTTGGGGCGGGAGGGACTTTTATTCACAGATACGCAGTATTTT. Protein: CASSLGREGLLFTDTQYF.

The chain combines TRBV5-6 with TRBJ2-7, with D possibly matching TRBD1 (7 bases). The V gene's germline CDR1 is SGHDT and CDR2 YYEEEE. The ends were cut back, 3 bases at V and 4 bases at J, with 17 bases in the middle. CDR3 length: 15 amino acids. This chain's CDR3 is CASSSRDSGTYEQYF. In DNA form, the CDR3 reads TGTGCCAGCAGCTCCCGGGACAGTGGGACTTACGAGCAGTACTTC.